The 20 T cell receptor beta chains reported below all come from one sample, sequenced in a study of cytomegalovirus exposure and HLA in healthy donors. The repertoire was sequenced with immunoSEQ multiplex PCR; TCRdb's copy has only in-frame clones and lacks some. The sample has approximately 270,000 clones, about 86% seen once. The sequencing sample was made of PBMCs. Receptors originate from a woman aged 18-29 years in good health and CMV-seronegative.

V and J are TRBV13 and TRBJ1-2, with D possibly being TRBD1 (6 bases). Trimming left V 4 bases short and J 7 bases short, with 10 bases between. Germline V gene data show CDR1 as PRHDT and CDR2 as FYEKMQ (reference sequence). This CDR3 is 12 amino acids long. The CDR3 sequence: CASSSSGAGYTF. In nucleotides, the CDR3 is TGTGCCAGCAGCTCCTCAGGGGCTGGCTACACCTTC. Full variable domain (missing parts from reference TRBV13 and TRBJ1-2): AAGVIQSPRHLIKEKRETATLKCYPIPRHDTVYWYQQGPGQDPQFLISFYEKMQSDKGSIPDRFSAQQFSDYHSELNMSSLELGDSALYFCASSSSGAGYTFGSGTRLTVV.

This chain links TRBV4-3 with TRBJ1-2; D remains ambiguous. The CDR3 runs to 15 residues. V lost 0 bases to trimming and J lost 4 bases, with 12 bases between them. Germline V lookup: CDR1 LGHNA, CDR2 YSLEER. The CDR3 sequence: CASSQDDGGGYGYTF. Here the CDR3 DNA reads TGCGCCAGCAGCCAAGATGACGGCGGCGGCTATGGCTACACCTTC.

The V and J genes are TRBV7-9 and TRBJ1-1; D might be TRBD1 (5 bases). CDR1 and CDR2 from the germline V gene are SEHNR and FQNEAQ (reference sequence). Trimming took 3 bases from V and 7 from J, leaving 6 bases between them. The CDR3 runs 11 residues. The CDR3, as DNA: TGTGCCAGCAGCTTCCAGGGTGAAGCTTTCTTT. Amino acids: CASSFQGEAFF.

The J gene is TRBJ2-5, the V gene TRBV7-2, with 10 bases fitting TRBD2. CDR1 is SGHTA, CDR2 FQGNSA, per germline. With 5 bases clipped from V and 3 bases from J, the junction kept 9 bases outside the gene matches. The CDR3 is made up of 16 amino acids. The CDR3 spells CASSPRTSGIKETQYF. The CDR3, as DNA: TGTGCCAGCAGCCCTCGGACTAGCGGTATAAAAGAGACCCAGTACTTC.

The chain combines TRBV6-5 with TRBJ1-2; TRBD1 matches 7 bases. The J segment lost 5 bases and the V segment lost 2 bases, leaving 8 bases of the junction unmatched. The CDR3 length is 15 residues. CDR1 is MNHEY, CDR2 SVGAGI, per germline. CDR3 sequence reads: CASSYATGKTYGYTF. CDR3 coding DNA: TGTGCCAGCAGTTACGCGACAGGGAAGACGTATGGCTACACCTTC.

CDR3 sequence: CASSRPGQHYEQYF. In DNA form, the CDR3 reads TGTGCCAGCAGTCGTCCGGGACAGCACTACGAGCAGTACTTC. The chain recombines TRBV27 with TRBJ2-7; 7 positions agree with TRBD1. This CDR3 contains 14 residues. V lost 5 bases, J lost 3 bases, and 7 bases stayed unmatched. Germline V gene data show CDR1 as MNHEY and CDR2 as SMNVEV (reference sequence).

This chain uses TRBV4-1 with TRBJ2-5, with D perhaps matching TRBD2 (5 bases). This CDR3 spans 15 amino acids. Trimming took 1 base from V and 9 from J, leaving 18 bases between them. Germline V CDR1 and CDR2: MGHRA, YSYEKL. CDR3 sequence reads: CASSQGPGKSMAQYF. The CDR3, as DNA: TGCGCCAGCAGCCAAGGCCCGGGGAAGAGTATGGCCCAGTACTTC.

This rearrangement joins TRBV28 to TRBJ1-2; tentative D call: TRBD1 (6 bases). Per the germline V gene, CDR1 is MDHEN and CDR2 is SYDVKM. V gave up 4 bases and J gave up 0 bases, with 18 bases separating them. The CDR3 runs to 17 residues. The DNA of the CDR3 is TGTGCCAGCAGTTCCGGGACAAAAGTCAGTACTAACTATGGCTACACCTTC. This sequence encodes CASSSGTKVSTNYGYTF.

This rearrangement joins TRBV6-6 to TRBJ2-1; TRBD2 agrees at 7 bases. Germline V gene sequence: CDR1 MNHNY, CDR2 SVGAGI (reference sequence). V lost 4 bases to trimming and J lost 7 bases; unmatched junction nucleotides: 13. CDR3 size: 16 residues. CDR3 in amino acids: CASSSPVGGPGNEQFF. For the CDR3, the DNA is TGTGCCAGCAGTTCCCCTGTGGGAGGGCCGGGGAATGAGCAGTTCTTC.

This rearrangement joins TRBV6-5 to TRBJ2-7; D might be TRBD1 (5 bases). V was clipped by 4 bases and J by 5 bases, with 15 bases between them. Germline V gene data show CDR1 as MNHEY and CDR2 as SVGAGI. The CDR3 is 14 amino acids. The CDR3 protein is CASSSPWTPNEQYF. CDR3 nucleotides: TGTGCCAGCAGTTCCCCCTGGACACCCAACGAGCAGTACTTC.

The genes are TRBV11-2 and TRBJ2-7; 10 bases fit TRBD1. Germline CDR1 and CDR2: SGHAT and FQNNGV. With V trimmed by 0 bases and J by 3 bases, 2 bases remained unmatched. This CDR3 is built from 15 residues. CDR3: CASSLEGQGFYEQYF. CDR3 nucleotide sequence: TGTGCCAGCAGCTTAGAGGGACAGGGGTTCTACGAGCAGTACTTC.

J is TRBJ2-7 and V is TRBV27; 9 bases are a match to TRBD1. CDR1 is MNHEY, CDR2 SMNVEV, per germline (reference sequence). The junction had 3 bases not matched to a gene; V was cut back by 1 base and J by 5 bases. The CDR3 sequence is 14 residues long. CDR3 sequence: CASSLFDRGNEQYF. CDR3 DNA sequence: TGTGCCAGCAGTTTATTCGACAGGGGGAACGAGCAGTACTTC.

The CDR3 is CASSVNNRGYGYTF. The CDR3 bases are TGTGCCAGCAGTGTCAATAACAGGGGCTATGGCTACACCTTC. The chain uses TRBV6-5 and TRBJ1-2, with 7 positions matching TRBD1. The CDR3 covers 14 residues. The germline V gene encodes CDR1 MNHEY and CDR2 SVGAGI. Trimming cost V 5 bases and J 4 bases; bases outside gene matches: 7.

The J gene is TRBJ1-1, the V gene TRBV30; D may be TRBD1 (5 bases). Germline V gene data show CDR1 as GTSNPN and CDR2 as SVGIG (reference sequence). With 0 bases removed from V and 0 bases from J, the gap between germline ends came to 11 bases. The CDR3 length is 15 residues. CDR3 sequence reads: CAWSVQAGLNTEAFF. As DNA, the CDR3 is TGTGCCTGGAGTGTACAGGCCGGATTGAACACTGAAGCTTTCTTT.

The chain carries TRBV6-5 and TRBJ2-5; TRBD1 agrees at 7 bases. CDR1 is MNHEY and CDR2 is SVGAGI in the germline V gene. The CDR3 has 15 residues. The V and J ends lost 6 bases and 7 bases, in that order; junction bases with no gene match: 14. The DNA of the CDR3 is TGTGCCAGCAGGCCCAGCTCCCGGGACAGAGGGACCCAGTACTTC. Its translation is CASRPSSRDRGTQYF.

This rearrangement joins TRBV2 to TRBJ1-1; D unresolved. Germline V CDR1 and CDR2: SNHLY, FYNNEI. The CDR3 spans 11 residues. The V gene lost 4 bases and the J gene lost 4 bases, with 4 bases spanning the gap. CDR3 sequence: CASSAVTEAFF. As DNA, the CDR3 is TGTGCCAGCAGTGCGGTCACTGAAGCTTTCTTT.

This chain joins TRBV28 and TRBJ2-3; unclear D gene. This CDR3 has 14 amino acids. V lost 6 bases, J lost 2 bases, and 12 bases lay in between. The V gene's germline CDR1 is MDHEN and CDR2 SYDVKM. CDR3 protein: CASSSTPLTDTQYF. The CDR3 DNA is TGTGCCAGCAGCTCCACTCCCCTCACAGATACGCAGTATTTT.

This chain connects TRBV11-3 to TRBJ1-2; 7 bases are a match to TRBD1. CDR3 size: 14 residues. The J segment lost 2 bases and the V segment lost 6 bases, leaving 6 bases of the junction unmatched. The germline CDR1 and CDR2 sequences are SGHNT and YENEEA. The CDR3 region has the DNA TGTGCCAGCAGTAGGACAGGAGAAAACTATGGCTACACCTTC. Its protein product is CASSRTGENYGYTF.

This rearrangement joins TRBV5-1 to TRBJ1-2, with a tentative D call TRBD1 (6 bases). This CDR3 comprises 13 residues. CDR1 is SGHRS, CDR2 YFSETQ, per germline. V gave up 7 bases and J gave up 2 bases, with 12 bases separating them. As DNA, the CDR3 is TGCGCCAGCCACAGGGATAAGAACTATGGCTACACCTTC. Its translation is CASHRDKNYGYTF. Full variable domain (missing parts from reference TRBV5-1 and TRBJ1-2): KAGVTQTPRYLIKTRGQQVTLSCSPISGHRSVSWYQQTPGQGLQFLFEYFSETQRNKGNFPGRFSGRQFSNSRSEMNVSTLELGDSALYLCASHRDKNYGYTFGSGTRLTVV.

CDR3 DNA sequence: TGCGCCAGCAGCTTGGATGGGCCGGACAGGGGGGTTGAAGCTTTCTTT. It is translated as CASSLDGPDRGVEAFF. The chain recombines TRBV5-1 with TRBJ1-1, with 10 bases fitting TRBD1. The V segment lost 0 bases and the J segment 7 bases; nucleotides outside the gene matches: 9. CDR1 SGHRS and CDR2 YFSETQ come from the germline V gene. This CDR3 contains 16 residues.